This T cell receptor (beta chain) was identified in a study of T-cell reconstitution after alpha-beta-depleted transplantation in children. V was clipped by 4 bases and J by 5 bases; unmatched bases: 9. This CDR3 has 15 amino acids. The germline V gene has CDR1 MGHRA and CDR2 YSYEKL. Library preparation (for TCRbeta) was performed with unique molecular identifiers. TCRdb reprocessed the PCR reads via MiXCR and lists one record per CDR3 protein. The table has roughly 420,000 distinct CDR3 sequences, around 15% seen once. The study, taken as a whole, reports: Alpha-beta T cells present about two months after transplant were reported to originate from several hundred expanded graft clones. From newly produced T cells came most of the T-cell counts and diversity one year after transplant.

In the case of this clonotype: Its antigen is unknown.

The TCR was taken from a boy younger than two who had a stem cell transplant for Wiskott-Aldrich syndrome, so the T cells may come from the graft donor. The chain joins TRBV4-1 to TRBJ2-5; 8 nucleotides align to TRBD1. The sample was PBMCs, mostly from graft donor cells, taken 360 days after TCRalphabeta/CD19-depleted stem cell transplant. The CDR3 sequence: CASSLRTGRMETQYF. The CDR3 coding sequence is TGCGCCAGCAGCCTACGGACAGGGAGGATGGAGACCCAGTACTTC.